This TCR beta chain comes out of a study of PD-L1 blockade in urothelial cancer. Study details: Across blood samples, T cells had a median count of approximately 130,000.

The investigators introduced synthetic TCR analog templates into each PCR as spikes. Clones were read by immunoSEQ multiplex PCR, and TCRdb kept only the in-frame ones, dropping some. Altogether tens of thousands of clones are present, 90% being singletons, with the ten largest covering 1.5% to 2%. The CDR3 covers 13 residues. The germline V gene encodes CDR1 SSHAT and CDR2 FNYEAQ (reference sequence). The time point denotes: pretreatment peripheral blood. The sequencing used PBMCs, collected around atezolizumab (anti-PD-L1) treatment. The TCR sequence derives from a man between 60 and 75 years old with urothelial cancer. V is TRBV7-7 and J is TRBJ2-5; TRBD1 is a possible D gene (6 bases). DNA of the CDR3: TGTGCTACGACCAGGGAAAGGGGGGAGACCCAGTACTTC. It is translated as CATTRERGETQYF.